The source of this TCR beta chain is a study of STAT3 mutations in large granular lymphocyte leukemia. Study-level results: Persisting codominant clonotypes may have hidden a small pathogenic clone. At least one immunodominant TCR beta clonotype appeared in every T-cell large granular lymphocyte leukemia patient.

Regarding this clone: What it recognizes is unknown.

Tens of thousands of productive templates were obtained per sample on average. Clones were sequenced by immunoSEQ multiplex PCR, and TCRdb holds only the in-frame ones, with some missing. The data contain approximately 5,200 clones, about 50% of them seen just once; the ten biggest clones take up 58%. The sequencing input was peripheral blood mononuclear cells. This TCR derives from a woman in her sixties or seventies with T-cell large granular lymphocyte leukemia. Some clones in this sample may be carry-over from other donors' samples.

The CDR3 sequence: CASSAQTPSETYEQYF. The CDR3 bases are TGTGCCAGCTCCGCACAAACTCCTAGCGAGACCTACGAGCAGTACTTC. The chain combines TRBV18 with TRBJ2-7; the D gene is possibly TRBD2 (6 bases). Deletions cut 6 bases from V and 2 bases from J, with 20 bases between. There are 16 residues in the CDR3. Per the germline V gene, CDR1 is KGHSH and CDR2 is LQKENI.